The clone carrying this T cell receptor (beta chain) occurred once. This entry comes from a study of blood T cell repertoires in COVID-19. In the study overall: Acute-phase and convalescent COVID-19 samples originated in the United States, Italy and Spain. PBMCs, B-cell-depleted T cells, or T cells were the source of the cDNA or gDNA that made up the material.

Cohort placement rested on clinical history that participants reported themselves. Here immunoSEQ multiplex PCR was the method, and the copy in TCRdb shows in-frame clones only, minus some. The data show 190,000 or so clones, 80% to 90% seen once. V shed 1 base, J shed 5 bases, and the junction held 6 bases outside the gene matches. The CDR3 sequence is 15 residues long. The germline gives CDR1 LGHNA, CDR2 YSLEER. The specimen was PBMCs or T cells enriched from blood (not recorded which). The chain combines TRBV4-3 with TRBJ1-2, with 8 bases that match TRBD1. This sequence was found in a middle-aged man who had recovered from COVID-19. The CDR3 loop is CASSQGRGQGYGYTF. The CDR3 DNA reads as TGCGCCAGCAGCCAAGGCCGAGGACAGGGTTATGGCTACACCTTC.